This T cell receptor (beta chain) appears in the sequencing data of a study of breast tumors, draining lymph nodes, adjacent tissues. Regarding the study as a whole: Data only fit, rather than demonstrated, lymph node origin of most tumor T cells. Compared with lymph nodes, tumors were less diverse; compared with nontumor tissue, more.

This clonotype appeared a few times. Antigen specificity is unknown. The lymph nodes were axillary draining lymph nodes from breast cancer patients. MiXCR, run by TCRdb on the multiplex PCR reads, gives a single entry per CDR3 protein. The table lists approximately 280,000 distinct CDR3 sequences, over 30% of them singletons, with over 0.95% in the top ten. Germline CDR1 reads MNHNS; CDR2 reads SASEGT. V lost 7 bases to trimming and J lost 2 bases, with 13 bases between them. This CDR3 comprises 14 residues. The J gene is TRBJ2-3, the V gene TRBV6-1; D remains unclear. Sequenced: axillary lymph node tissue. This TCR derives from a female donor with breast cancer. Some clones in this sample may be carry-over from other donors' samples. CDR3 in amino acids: CASTLARHTDTQYF. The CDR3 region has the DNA TGTGCCAGCACCCTCGCGCGGCACACAGATACGCAGTATTTT.